This T cell receptor beta chain was sequenced during a study of response to subunit inactivated influenza vaccine. As for this clonotype: Its antigen is still unknown.

TCRdb re-called the RT-PCR reads through MiXCR, storing one row per CDR3 protein. Of 650,000 to 800,000 distinct CDR3 sequences detected, about 14% appear once; the ten largest clones hold roughly 6.4%. The length of the CDR3 is 16 residues. Germline V gives CDR1 KGHDR, CDR2 SFDVKD. J gave up 5 bases and V 4 bases, and 7 bases lay outside the gene matches. Regarding the study as a whole: Authors suggested seasonal influenza vaccinations each recruit few new T cells.

V and J are TRBV24-1 and TRBJ2-5; 12 nucleotides agree with TRBD1. This sample comprised PBMCs from blood, obtained about 14 days before vaccination. The source is a man aged 50 to 59 who received an inactivated influenza vaccine. Here the CDR3 reads CATSDTGTGGSETQYF. The CDR3 coding sequence is TGTGCCACCAGTGACACAGGGACAGGGGGCTCGGAGACCCAGTACTTC.